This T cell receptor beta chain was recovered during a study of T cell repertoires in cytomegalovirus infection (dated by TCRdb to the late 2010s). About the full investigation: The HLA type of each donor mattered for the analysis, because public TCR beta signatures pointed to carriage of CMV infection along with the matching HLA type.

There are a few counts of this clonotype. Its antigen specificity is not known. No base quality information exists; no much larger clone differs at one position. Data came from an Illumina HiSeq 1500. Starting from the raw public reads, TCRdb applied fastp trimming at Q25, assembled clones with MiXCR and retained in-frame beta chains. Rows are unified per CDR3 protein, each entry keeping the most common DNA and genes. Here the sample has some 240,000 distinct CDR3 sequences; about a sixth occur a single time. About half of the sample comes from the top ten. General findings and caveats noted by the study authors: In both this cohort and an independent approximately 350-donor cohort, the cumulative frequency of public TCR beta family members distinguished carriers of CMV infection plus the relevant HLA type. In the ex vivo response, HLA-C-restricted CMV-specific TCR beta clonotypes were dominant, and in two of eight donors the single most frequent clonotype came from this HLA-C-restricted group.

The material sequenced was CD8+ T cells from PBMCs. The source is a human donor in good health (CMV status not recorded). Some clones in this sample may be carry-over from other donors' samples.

Here is the DNA: TGTGCCAGCAGTTACCGGGACAGGAACACCGGGGAGCTGTTTTTT. This sequence encodes CASSYRDRNTGELFF. This sequence uses TRBV6-5 and TRBJ2-2; 7 middle bases align to TRBD1. The CDR3 has 15 amino acids, counting the end cysteine and phenylalanine. Only the CDR3 DNA stays, 45 bases, in frame from base 1. Relative to germline, V is missing 2 bases and J is missing 1 base, with 1 base of the junction outside any gene match. From the germline V gene, CDR1 is MNHEY and CDR2 is SVGAGI.